This TCR beta chain appears in the sequencing data of a study of T cell responses to AZD1222 COVID-19 vaccine. Study-wide findings and caveats: Baseline seropositivity occurred in only six or seven AZD1222 recipients. Reports indicate that nearly half of spike-specific TCRs are directed at unmutated variant regions. The span of vaccine-associated CD4 TCRs extended across spike, with dominance at 160-218 and 743-854.

TCRdb's table, derived via immunoSEQ multiplex PCR, lists solely in-frame clones and lacks some. Of 120,000 to 150,000 clones in the sample, roughly nine tenths were seen once. For this clone: Its antigen is as yet unknown.

V was cut by 4 bases and J by 5 bases, with 14 bases left in between. This CDR3 is 14 amino acids long. This sequence originates from an adult in good health. Sequencing was performed on peripheral blood, taken on day 0 of AZD1222 vaccination. The chain employs TRBV23-1 and TRBJ1-2, with TRBD1 as a possible D gene (6 bases). TRBV23-1 is marked as an open reading frame, function uncertain. Here the CDR3 reads CASSPSSGAYGYTF. CDR3 DNA: TGCGCCAGCAGTCCCTCCTCAGGGGCTTATGGCTACACCTTC.